These 4 T cell receptor beta chains share one sample of origin, sequenced in a study of cytomegalovirus exposure and HLA in healthy donors. PCR amplification relied on 60 Vbeta primers (plus 13 Jbeta primers). Method: immunoSEQ multiplex PCR; TCRdb's copy keeps in-frame clones and lacks some. The data contain approximately 130,000 clones, 60% to 85% of them singletons. Sequenced sample: PBMCs. The receptors here all came from a man aged 25-45 years in good health and CMV-seronegative.

The V and J genes are TRBV30 and TRBJ1-1; 10 bases fit TRBD1. CDR1 is GTSNPN and CDR2 is SVGIG in the germline V gene (reference sequence). Losses at the gene ends were 3 bases for V and 3 bases for J; bases not matched to a gene: 4. The CDR3 totals 14 residues. In DNA form, the CDR3 reads TGTGCCTGGAGCCTGACAGGGGGCCACACTGAAGCTTTCTTT. Its protein product is CAWSLTGGHTEAFF. Filled out from reference TRBV30 and TRBJ1-1, the complete variable domain reads SQTIHQWPATLVQPVGSPLSLECTVEGTSNPNLYWYRQAAGRGLQLLFYSVGIGQISSEVPQNLSASRPQDRQFILSSKKLLLSDSGFYLCAWSLTGGHTEAFFGQGTRLTVV.

The chain employs TRBV5-1 and TRBJ2-1, with TRBD2 matching 9 bases. This CDR3 is built from 17 residues. Germline assignment: CDR1 SGHRS and CDR2 YFSETQ. V trimming: 4 bases; J trimming: 0 bases; junction bases outside the gene matches: 8. CDR3: CASSPPLAGSSYNEQFF. The CDR3, as DNA: TGCGCCAGCAGCCCTCCTCTAGCGGGGAGCTCCTACAATGAGCAGTTCTTC. The full variable domain, rest sourced from reference TRBV5-1 and TRBJ2-1, is KAGVTQTPRYLIKTRGQQVTLSCSPISGHRSVSWYQQTPGQGLQFLFEYFSETQRNKGNFPGRFSGRQFSNSRSEMNVSTLELGDSALYLCASSPPLAGSSYNEQFFGPGTRLTVL.

The gene calls are TRBV7-9 and TRBJ1-5; possible D gene TRBD1, 5 bases. The length of the CDR3 is 15 residues. V lost 4 bases, J lost 0 bases, and 10 bases lay in between. Germline V gene lookup returns CDR1 SEHNR and CDR2 FQNEAQ (reference sequence). CDR3 sequence (DNA): TGTGCCAGCAGCTCACAGGACTATAGCAATCAGCCCCAGCATTTT. Its translation is CASSSQDYSNQPQHF.

The chain combines TRBV27 with TRBJ2-3, with D unclear. Germline V gene data show CDR1 as MNHEY and CDR2 as SMNVEV (reference sequence). This CDR3 region has 16 residues. The germline V and J ends were trimmed by 2 bases and 4 bases, with 16 bases remaining between them. CDR3 nucleotides: TGTGCCAGCAGTTTACGACAACCGGTGGGTGCAGATACGCAGTATTTT. This gives the protein CASSLRQPVGADTQYF.